This TCR beta chain was identified in a study of blood T cell repertoires in COVID-19. Across the whole study: Samples of COVID-19 (acute and convalescent) were obtained from the United States, Italy and Spain. The cDNA or gDNA used as material had been derived from T cells, B-cell-depleted T cells, or PBMCs.

CDR3 length: 15 residues. The V gene lost 0 bases and the J gene lost 0 bases, with 9 bases spanning the gap. Germline lookup yields CDR1 MGHRA and CDR2 YSYEKL. The repertoire was sequenced with immunoSEQ multiplex PCR; TCRdb's copy has only in-frame clones and lacks some. The sample has some 20,000 clones, around nine tenths seen once. The chain recombines TRBV4-1 with TRBJ2-7; tentatively, D is TRBD1 (6 bases). The sequence was obtained from a human donor in a cohort sampled during active COVID-19. The source material was peripheral blood. CDR3 nucleotide sequence: TGCGCCAGCAGCCAAGACCGGGACAACTCCTACGAGCAGTACTTC. Translating it yields CASSQDRDNSYEQYF.